Listed below are T cell receptor beta chains from one sample, sequenced in a study of T cell changes during pregnancy in multiple sclerosis. Data came from immunoSEQ multiplex PCR; TCRdb stores just in-frame clones and leaves some out. The sample has tens of thousands of clones, 75% to 95% seen once. The material sequenced was peripheral blood, taken in the third trimester of pregnancy. The receptors shown here come from a female donor in good health, enrolled as a control in a pregnancy study. Both conserved end residues are part of each CDR3. Fields, in order: CDR3 protein, CDR3 DNA, V gene, D gene, clone size, J gene. A D gene is named only where the DNA matches it firmly. For some rows the clone size is stated as once, few or many, or as a class when expanded; others skip it.

CDR3aa: CASSSYQGAEEQYF; CDR3nt: TGTGCCAGCAGTTCGTACCAGGGGGCGGAGGAGCAGTACTTC; v_gene: TRBV6-6; d_gene: TRBD1; abundance: -; j_gene: TRBJ2-7
CDR3aa: CAWARLAGETEQYF; CDR3nt: TGTGCCTGGGCCAGACTAGCGGGAGAGACCGAGCAGTACTTC; v_gene: TRBV30; d_gene: TRBD2; abundance: -; j_gene: TRBJ2-7
CDR3aa: CASNRGGRGEKLFF; CDR3nt: TGTGCGAGTAATCGGGGGGGTCGGGGTGAAAAACTGTTTTTT; v_gene: TRBV19; d_gene: -; abundance: -; j_gene: TRBJ1-4
CDR3aa: CASSRARLSTRGNTIYF; CDR3nt: TGCGCCAGCAGCAGAGCTCGACTCTCAACACGGGGAAACACCATATATTTT; v_gene: TRBV5-1; d_gene: -; abundance: -; j_gene: TRBJ1-3
CDR3aa: CASSSNSGRATEQFF; CDR3nt: TGCGCCAGCAGCTCGAATAGCGGGAGGGCCACTGAGCAGTTCTTC; v_gene: TRBV5-1; d_gene: TRBD2; abundance: -; j_gene: TRBJ2-1
CDR3aa: CASSPLKQGINEKLFF; CDR3nt: TGTGCCAGCTCACCACTGAAACAGGGGATTAATGAAAAACTGTTTTTT; v_gene: TRBV18; d_gene: TRBD1; abundance: -; j_gene: TRBJ1-4
CDR3aa: CASSMLGATGPSNYGYTF; CDR3nt: TGTGCCAGTAGTATGTTGGGGGCGACAGGGCCCTCTAACTATGGCTACACCTTC; v_gene: TRBV19; d_gene: TRBD1; abundance: -; j_gene: TRBJ1-2
CDR3aa: CASSPGPPLTGYGYTF; CDR3nt: TGTGCCAGCTCACCCGGCCCGCCCCTCACGGGGTATGGCTACACCTTC; v_gene: TRBV18; d_gene: -; abundance: -; j_gene: TRBJ1-2
CDR3aa: CASSHGTGSPEAFF; CDR3nt: TGCGCCAGCAGTCACGGGACAGGGAGCCCCGAAGCTTTCTTT; v_gene: TRBV5-1; d_gene: TRBD1; abundance: -; j_gene: TRBJ1-1
CDR3aa: CASSLRGNTEAFF; CDR3nt: TGTGCCAGCAGCTTGAGGGGAAACACTGAAGCTTTCTTT; v_gene: TRBV5-5; d_gene: -; abundance: -; j_gene: TRBJ1-1
CDR3aa: CASSLGTGGLCYTF; CDR3nt: TGTGCCAGCAGCCTAGGGACAGGGGGCTTGTGCTACACCTTC; v_gene: TRBV9; d_gene: TRBD1; abundance: -; j_gene: TRBJ1-2
CDR3aa: CASSRSGGPDTQYF; CDR3nt: TGTGCCAGCAGCCGTAGCGGGGGGCCAGATACGCAGTATTTT; v_gene: TRBV7-9; d_gene: TRBD2; abundance: -; j_gene: TRBJ2-3
CDR3aa: CASRDRSYNEQFF; CDR3nt: TGTGCCAGCCGGGACAGATCCTACAATGAGCAGTTCTTC; v_gene: TRBV11-3; d_gene: TRBD1; abundance: few; j_gene: TRBJ2-1
CDR3aa: CASSARPMDRGGSYEQYF; CDR3nt: TGTGCCAGCAGCGCCCGGCCGATGGACAGGGGAGGGTCCTACGAGCAGTACTTC; v_gene: TRBV9; d_gene: TRBD1; abundance: -; j_gene: TRBJ2-7
CDR3aa: CASSQDWGLAGWGNEQFF; CDR3nt: TGTGCCAGCAGCCAAGATTGGGGACTAGCGGGGTGGGGCAATGAGCAGTTCTTC; v_gene: TRBV4-2; d_gene: TRBD2; abundance: -; j_gene: TRBJ2-1
CDR3aa: CASSWGGSYEQYF; CDR3nt: TGCGCCAGCAGCTGGGGCGGATCCTACGAGCAGTACTTC; v_gene: TRBV5-1; d_gene: -; abundance: -; j_gene: TRBJ2-7
CDR3aa: CASSLYSGTGAYEQYF; CDR3nt: TGTGCCAGCAGCCTGTATTCCGGGACAGGGGCCTACGAGCAGTACTTC; v_gene: TRBV27; d_gene: TRBD1; abundance: -; j_gene: TRBJ2-7
CDR3aa: CASSPPTRRPSYEQYF; CDR3nt: TGTGCCAGCAGTCCTCCGACTAGGAGGCCGTCCTACGAGCAGTACTTC; v_gene: TRBV28; d_gene: -; abundance: -; j_gene: TRBJ2-7
CDR3aa: CASSIASGGAVDTQYF; CDR3nt: TGTGCCAGTAGTATAGCTAGCGGGGGGGCGGTAGATACGCAGTATTTT; v_gene: TRBV19; d_gene: TRBD2; abundance: -; j_gene: TRBJ2-3
CDR3aa: CAWSATGAGGNTIYF; CDR3nt: TGTGCCTGGAGCGCTACAGGGGCGGGGGGAAACACCATATATTTT; v_gene: TRBV30; d_gene: TRBD1; abundance: -; j_gene: TRBJ1-3
CDR3aa: CAISEYEGNTEAFF; CDR3nt: TGTGCCATCAGTGAGTACGAGGGAAACACTGAAGCTTTCTTT; v_gene: TRBV10-3; d_gene: -; abundance: -; j_gene: TRBJ1-1
CDR3aa: CASSSGGRGTPRQPQHF; CDR3nt: TGTGCCAGCAGCTCCGGTGGGAGGGGAACCCCACGACAGCCCCAGCATTTT; v_gene: TRBV7-2; d_gene: -; abundance: -; j_gene: TRBJ1-5
CDR3aa: CASGLGGVSSYEQYF; CDR3nt: TGTGCCAGCGGATTGGGCGGGGTATCCTCCTACGAGCAGTACTTC; v_gene: TRBV27; d_gene: -; abundance: -; j_gene: TRBJ2-7
CDR3aa: CASSSGSRNTIYF; CDR3nt: TGTGCCAGCAGTTCAGGGTCGAGAAACACCATATATTTT; v_gene: TRBV28; d_gene: -; abundance: -; j_gene: TRBJ1-3